This T cell receptor (beta chain) was identified during a study of blood T cell repertoires in COVID-19. Study context: The United States, Italy and Spain provided the acute and convalescent COVID-19 samples. PBMCs, B-cell-depleted T cells, or T cells provided the cDNA or gDNA that made up the material.

The CDR3 totals 13 residues. The germline V gene has CDR1 MNHEY and CDR2 SMNVEV (reference sequence). The germline V and J ends were trimmed by 1 base and 7 bases, with 10 bases remaining between them. Authors' processing steps: Counts of nucleated cells, estimated from reference gene primer amplification, were obtained. The table came from immunoSEQ multiplex PCR; TCRdb's copy has only in-frame clones and leaves some out. V and J calls plus clone size are reproduced from that table; the DNA served to infer D and trimming. The sample has approximately 230,000 clones, about four fifths seen once; the top ten hold roughly 10%.

Material: peripheral blood. The chain carries TRBV27 and TRBJ1-2; TRBD1 is a possible D gene (5 bases). The clonotype was recovered from an elderly man with acute or convalescent COVID-19. DNA of the CDR3: TGTGCCAGCAGTTTATGGTCGGGGGGTGGCTACACCTTC. Its protein product is CASSLWSGGGYTF.